The subject of this entry is one T cell receptor (beta chain). Its antigen remains unidentified. No base quality information exists; no much larger clone differs at one position. Non-adjacent lung tissue was taken as far as possible from the malignant lesion, at least 3 cm away, from the same resection. The data were taken from a study of CD4 T cells in lung cancer (dated by TCRdb to the late 2010s). Regarding the research as a whole: In the study, blood T cells of NSCLC patients were screened for responses to candidate mutation-encoded neoepitopes, and neoantigen-specific CD4+ T-cell clones and TCRs were isolated. Aged 60 to 69 when blood was donated, the resected patients, most of whom were former smokers, had either lung adenocarcinoma or squamous cell carcinoma. Tumor and non-adjacent lung tissue came from a few patients undergoing curative-intent resections for stage I-III non-small cell lung cancer. Treatments received by the patients before blood donation included platinum chemotherapy, and some patients received nivolumab or pembrolizumab. TCRB deep sequencing tracked the frequency of neoantigen-specific clonotypes in tumor resections, non-adjacent lung and cultured T-cell products. Findings and caveats that apply to the study as a whole: Rather than memory responses to the cancer, some blood-derived responses might reflect cross-reactivity or in vitro priming of naive T cells.

Library method: the immunoSEQ multiplex PCR assay. DNA was isolated using Qiagen DNeasy or QIAamp micro DNA kits, and TCRB was sequenced using the Adaptive Biotechnology human TCRB sequencing kit. Sequencing of TCRB libraries was performed on an Illumina MiSeq. Processing in the source paper ran as follows. The kit provider's software was used to analyze TCRB sequence data, and Fisher's exact test was used to test clonotype templates for tumor enrichment. The clones in this table, taken by TCRdb from immuneACCESS, are in-frame only. Not every clone is retained; where verified, under half of the shortfall comes from an unresolved V gene, and the cause of the rest is unknown. V, J and clone size are taken as reported in that table, and D and trimming were inferred from the DNA itself. This sample is represented by over 8,000 clones; approximately 66% of them were singletons. The ten largest clones represent roughly 15% of the sample.

The germline V gene supplies CDR1 LGHNA and CDR2 YNFKEQ. V is trimmed back by 2 bases and J by 2 bases, and the junction contains 2 bases that no gene match accounts for. The CDR3 numbers 15 residues from cysteine through phenylalanine. Only the CDR3 DNA stays, 45 bases, in frame from base 1. Specimen: normal lung tissue taken away from the tumor. The TCR sequence derives from a man aged 55 to 70 with non-small cell lung cancer. This sequence uses TRBV4-2 and TRBJ2-5; 10 bases in the junction line up with TRBD1. The DNA is as follows: TGTGCCAGCAGCCAACAGGGACAGGGGCAAGAGACCCAGTACTTC. It translates to CASSQQGQGQETQYF.